Listed below are T cell receptor beta chains from one sample, sequenced in a study of blood T cells in healthy people across ages. TCRdb reprocessed the 5' RACE reads via MiXCR and lists one record per CDR3 protein. In the table there are 550,000 to 750,000 distinct CDR3 sequences, around 21% of which are singletons. The sequenced sample consisted of blood. Receptor source: a man between 65 and 85 years old in good health. Each CDR3 is given with its conserved first and last residue. D genes are given only for firm matches. Clone size is shown for a subset of rows, as once, few, many or a class of expanded clone.

j_call,clone_size,d_call,v_call,cdr3_nt,cdr3_aa
TRBJ1-4,NA,NA,TRBV5-1,TGCGCCAGCAGCGACCAGATGGGGGAAAAACTGTTTTTT,CASSDQMGEKLFF
TRBJ1-5,NA,TRBD1,TRBV2,TGTGCCAGCAGTACTACAGGGGGGCAGCCCCAGCATTTT,CASSTTGGQPQHF
TRBJ2-7,NA,NA,TRBV5-1,TGCGCCAGCAGCCCCACGGGGGGCCGTGTCAACTCCTACGAGCAGTACTTC,CASSPTGGRVNSYEQYF
TRBJ2-1,NA,TRBD2,TRBV7-3,TGTGCCAGCAGCTTATTTAGCGGGAGGAGGGCTGAGCAGTTCTTC,CASSLFSGRRAEQFF
TRBJ2-5,NA,TRBD2,TRBV7-9,TGTGCCAGCAGCCCGGGGGGGAGTAGTCAAGAGACCCAGTACTTC,CASSPGGSSQETQYF
TRBJ2-4,NA,NA,TRBV12-3/TRBV12-4,TGTGCCAGCACCGAGAAAAACATTCAGTACTTC,CASTEKNIQYF
TRBJ1-2,few,TRBD1,TRBV4-3,TGCGCCAGCAGCCAAGAAATGATGGGACAGGCAAACTATGGCTACACCTTC,CASSQEMMGQANYGYTF
TRBJ2-1,many,TRBD2,TRBV7-9,TGTGCCAGCCGGCGGGAGTTGGACAATGAGCAGTTCTTC,CASRRELDNEQFF
TRBJ2-7,few,TRBD2,TRBV19,TGTGCCAGTAGTCCGGGACTAGTCTACGAGCAGTACTTC,CASSPGLVYEQYF
TRBJ2-1,NA,NA,TRBV20-1,TGCAGTGCTATCCGGCCCCCCGAGTGGAATGAGCAGTTCTTC,CSAIRPPEWNEQFF
TRBJ2-3,NA,TRBD2,TRBV6-2/TRBV6-3,TGTGCCAGCAGCTTACTCGGACTAGCGGAAAAAGATACGCAGTATTTT,CASSLLGLAEKDTQYF
TRBJ1-2,few,NA,TRBV11-2,TGTGCCAGCACTATAGGGCTTGTAGACTATGGCTACACCTTC,CASTIGLVDYGYTF
TRBJ1-4,once,NA,TRBV28,TGTGCCAGCAGCGCAACAGGGATCGGACTGTTTTTT,CASSATGIGLFF
TRBJ1-2,many,NA,TRBV4-1,TGCGCCAGCAGCCAGTTAGGGCTGTATGGCTACACCTTC,CASSQLGLYGYTF
TRBJ2-1,NA,NA,TRBV9,TGTGCCAGCAGCGCTGGGTGGCAGCGGGAGCAGTTCTTC,CASSAGWQREQFF
TRBJ1-3,NA,TRBD1,TRBV5-1,TGCGCCAGCAGCTTGGGACAGGGGAGCTCTGGAAACACCATATATTTT,CASSLGQGSSGNTIYF
TRBJ2-3,NA,NA,TRBV30,TGTGCCTGGAGTATCGGGAGCACAGATACGCAGTATTTT,CAWSIGSTDTQYF
TRBJ1-5,NA,NA,TRBV20-1,TGCAGTGCTAGACCGACCATTAGCAATCAGCCCCAGCATTTT,CSARPTISNQPQHF
TRBJ2-2,NA,TRBD2,TRBV12-3/TRBV12-4,TGTACCAGCGGACGGACTAGCGGGAGGTTAAACACCGGGGAGCTGTTTTTT,CTSGRTSGRLNTGELFF
TRBJ2-5,few,NA,TRBV6-5,TGTGCCAGCAGTTACTCGGGAACCAGCCAAGAGACCCAGTACTTC,CASSYSGTSQETQYF
TRBJ1-5,NA,NA,TRBV2,TGTGCCAGCAGGCCGGGACGCGCGGGATACAATCAGCCCCAGCATTTT,CASRPGRAGYNQPQHF
TRBJ2-7,NA,TRBD1,TRBV20-1,TGCAGTGCTAGACCAACCTTCCAGGGGGCGAACGAGCAGTACTTC,CSARPTFQGANEQYF
TRBJ2-5,many,TRBD1,TRBV27,TGTGCCAGCAGTTTACGGGACAGGGAGACCCAGTACTTC,CASSLRDRETQYF
TRBJ2-7,once,TRBD2,TRBV29-1,TGCAGCGTTGCTAGCGGGAGGGTAGTCGAGCAGTACTTC,CSVASGRVVEQYF
TRBJ1-2,NA,TRBD1,TRBV20-1,TGCAGTCCTGGCCGCCAGGGGGCTTATAACTATGGCTACACCTTC,CSPGRQGAYNYGYTF
TRBJ2-7,many,NA,TRBV7-8,TGTGCCAGCAGCTTAGCATGGGGGTACGAGCAGTACTTC,CASSLAWGYEQYF
TRBJ1-4,many,TRBD1,TRBV7-2,TGTGCCAGCAGCTTTTCAGGGACAGCTAATGAAAAACTGTTTTTT,CASSFSGTANEKLFF
TRBJ2-7,NA,NA,TRBV6-1,TGTGCCAGCAGACATCAGGCCGTGACACGCTCCTACGAGCAGTACTTC,CASRHQAVTRSYEQYF
TRBJ1-1,many,NA,TRBV29-1,TGCAGCGTTGAAGATCTCGTTATGAACACTGAAGCTTTCTTT,CSVEDLVMNTEAFF
TRBJ2-7,NA,NA,TRBV10-3,TGTGCCATCAGTGAGGCGCGGGGCGAGCAGTACTTC,CAISEARGEQYF
TRBJ2-1,few,NA,TRBV6-2/TRBV6-3,TGTGCCAGCAGTTACTCGCGACTACATGAGCAGTTCTTC,CASSYSRLHEQFF
TRBJ2-5,many,NA,TRBV2,TGTGCCAGCAGTGAAAGGGGGGTCTCCACAGAGACCCAGTACTTC,CASSERGVSTETQYF
TRBJ2-5,NA,TRBD2,TRBV11-2,TGTGCCAGCAGCTTCTCGCGGGAGCACCAAGAGACCCAGTACTTC,CASSFSREHQETQYF
TRBJ2-1,few,TRBD2,TRBV4-1,TGCGCCAGCAGCCAAGGGGACTACGAGCAGTTCTTC,CASSQGDYEQFF
TRBJ1-3,few,NA,TRBV5-1,TGCGCCAGCAGCTTGGGCCAGGGTGGCTCTGGAAACACCATATATTTT,CASSLGQGGSGNTIYF
TRBJ2-5,few,NA,TRBV6-4,TGTGCCAGCATTCACAGGGTAGGGGAGACCCAGTACTTC,CASIHRVGETQYF
TRBJ2-1,NA,NA,TRBV6-2/TRBV6-3,TGTGCCAGCAGTTACCAGGCGTTATCCCACAATGAGCAGTTCTTC,CASSYQALSHNEQFF